This T cell receptor (beta chain) comes out of a study of response to subunit inactivated influenza vaccine. TCRdb re-analysed the RT-PCR reads in MiXCR, keeping a single row per CDR3 protein. The table shows 860,000 or so distinct CDR3 sequences, with 21% occurring only once. This clonotype was counted only a few times. The source was PBMCs from blood, collected 5 to 6 days after vaccination. This clonotype was sampled from a man aged 50 or older who received an inactivated influenza vaccine.

In nucleotides, the CDR3 is TGTGCCAGCAGTTTATCGGGACTAGCGGGGGGAAGCGCAGATACGCAGTATTTT. This gives the protein CASSLSGLAGGSADTQYF. V is TRBV28 and J is TRBJ2-3, with TRBD2 matching 15 bases. J gave up 4 bases and V 1 base, and 6 bases lay outside the gene matches. Germline lookup yields CDR1 MDHEN and CDR2 SYDVKM. The CDR3 runs to 18 residues.